These 14 T cell receptor beta chains share one sample of origin, sequenced in a study of blood T cell repertoires in COVID-19. Clones were read by immunoSEQ multiplex PCR, and TCRdb kept only the in-frame ones, dropping some. The repertoire includes over 250,000 clones, 83% of them detected once, and 7.5% to 10% sits in the top ten. Source material: peripheral blood. Every receptor here comes from a woman aged 50 to 60 who had recovered from COVID-19.

This sequence joins TRBV19 and TRBJ1-6; no clear D gene. V lost 3 bases and J 0 bases, leaving 12 bases between the germline ends. This CDR3 is 17 amino acids long. CDR1 is LNHDA and CDR2 is SQIVND in the germline V gene (reference sequence). The CDR3 DNA follows: TGTGCCAGTAGTATCGGGAGTCAGAGCTCCTATAATTCACCCCTCCACTTT. As protein: CASSIGSQSSYNSPLHF.

V gene TRBV2 combines with J gene TRBJ2-7; 9 bases map to TRBD1. Losses at the gene ends were 2 bases for V and 5 bases for J; bases not matched to a gene: 10. The CDR3 spans 16 residues. CDR1 is SNHLY and CDR2 is FYNNEI in the germline V gene. The DNA for the CDR3 is TGTGCCAGCAGTGAAACCGGAGGGACAGGGCGCCACGAGCAGTACTTC. Protein product: CASSETGGTGRHEQYF.

This chain links TRBV7-3 with TRBJ2-1; no reliable D call. Trimming removed 1 base at V and 2 bases at J, with 9 bases between. Germline values: CDR1 SGHTA, CDR2 FQGTGA. The CDR3 runs to 15 residues. The chain's CDR3 is CASSLKSGAYNEQFF. The CDR3 nucleotides read TGTGCCAGCAGCTTAAAGAGTGGTGCCTACAATGAGCAGTTCTTC.

In this sample, this clone turned up once. One end of the junction does not line up with germline, which may come from a read error. The V gene is TRBV5-1, the J gene TRBJ2-1; weak D call: TRBD2 (5 bases). The CDR3 is 15 residues long. The germline gives CDR1 SGHRS, CDR2 YFSETQ. The CDR3 DNA reads as TGCGCCAGCAGCGACCAAAGCGGCTCCAACAATGAGCAGTTCTTC. Translating it yields CASSDQSGSNNEQFF.

The chain couples TRBV28 to TRBJ1-1, with 8 nucleotides matching TRBD1. The CDR3 sequence is 16 residues long. V was clipped by 5 bases and J by 5 bases; unmatched bases: 13. Germline V lookup: CDR1 MDHEN, CDR2 SYDVKM. Here the CDR3 DNA reads TGTGCCAGCAGTACCTACCTTGACAGGGGAGCTACTGAAGCTTTCTTT. Its protein is CASSTYLDRGATEAFF.

This rearrangement joins TRBV27 to TRBJ2-1; 11 positions agree with TRBD2. Trimming took 2 bases from V and 9 from J; bases not matched to a gene: 15. Germline loops: CDR1 MNHEY, CDR2 SMNVEV (reference sequence). The CDR3 extends over 18 amino acids. CDR3 region: CASSLPTGVAGGSGEQFF. The CDR3 region has the DNA TGTGCCAGCAGTTTACCTACTGGGGTAGCGGGGGGGTCGGGTGAGCAGTTCTTC.

The gene calls are TRBV5-4 and TRBJ2-5; 7 bases are a match to TRBD1. The CDR3 totals 15 residues. J lost 2 bases, V lost 1 base, and 5 bases had no gene match. Germline CDR1 SGHNT, CDR2 YYREEE (reference sequence). The CDR3 DNA sequence: TGTGCCAGCAGCTTGACGGGACAGCTACAAGAGACCCAGTACTTC. This codes for CASSLTGQLQETQYF.

The table lists this clone with a few counts. V gene TRBV28 combines with J gene TRBJ2-7; maybe TRBD1 (5 bases). V was cut by 6 bases and J by 9 bases, with 12 bases left in between. CDR1 and CDR2 from the germline V gene are MDHEN and SYDVKM. The CDR3 totals 11 residues. Here the CDR3 reads CASSTDRGQYF. The CDR3 region has the DNA TGTGCCAGCAGCACCGACAGAGGGCAGTACTTC. Full variable domain (missing parts from reference TRBV28 and TRBJ2-7): DVKVTQSSRYLVKRTGEKVFLECVQDMDHENMFWYRQDPGLGLRLIYFSYDVKMKEKGDIPEGYSVSREKKERFSLILESASTNQTSMYLCASSTDRGQYFGPGTRLTVT.

This clone was counted once. This CDR3 is CASSRPPTSGANVLTF. DNA of the CDR3: TGTGCCAGCTCACGACCGCCCACATCTGGGGCCAACGTCCTGACTTTC. The genes are TRBV18 and TRBJ2-6; D ambiguous. V dropped 4 bases and J dropped 1 base, with 11 bases sitting between them. The CDR3 totals 16 residues. Looked up from germline, CDR1 is KGHSH and CDR2 is LQKENI.

This clone has only a few counts. This chain links TRBV18 with TRBJ2-7; no reliable D call. V gave up 6 bases and J gave up 0 bases, with 15 bases separating them. The germline V gene has CDR1 KGHSH and CDR2 LQKENI. The CDR3 runs to 15 residues. CDR3 nucleotides: TGTGCCAGCTCGTTCAACCCCCACGGCTCCTACGAGCAGTACTTC. It yields the protein CASSFNPHGSYEQYF.

This clone was seen a single time. The chain recombines TRBV18 with TRBJ2-2; D possibly corresponds to TRBD1 (6 bases). The CDR3 sequence is 16 residues long. V was trimmed by 4 bases and J by 7 bases, leaving 19 bases between them. Looked up from germline, CDR1 is KGHSH and CDR2 is LQKENI. The CDR3 sequence is CASSLRTADGSGELFF. DNA of the CDR3: TGTGCCAGCTCACTTCGGACAGCGGATGGGAGCGGGGAGCTGTTTTTT.

A few counts support this clone. This chain joins TRBV27 and TRBJ1-5; the D is unclear. The CDR3 contains 13 residues. V lost 6 bases and J 2 bases, leaving 8 bases between the germline ends. CDR1 is MNHEY and CDR2 is SMNVEV in the germline V gene (reference sequence). CDR3 residues: CASSGVGNQPQHF. The CDR3 DNA reads as TGTGCCAGCAGCGGGGTAGGCAATCAGCCCCAGCATTTT.

This chain uses TRBV6-2 or TRBV6-3 with TRBJ1-1; 7 bases fit TRBD1. This CDR3 region has 17 residues. The V gene end was trimmed by 0 bases and the J gene end by 5 bases; junction bases not matched to a gene: 12. Germline V lookup: CDR1 MNHEY, CDR2 SVGEGT. The CDR3 sequence: CASSYSNRGRLGTEAFF. Here the CDR3 DNA reads TGTGCCAGCAGTTACTCGAACAGGGGCAGATTGGGGACTGAAGCTTTCTTT.

The chain combines TRBV19 with TRBJ1-1, with D perhaps TRBD1 (5 bases). The germline V gene encodes CDR1 LNHDA and CDR2 SQIVND (reference sequence). The CDR3 is 16 amino acids. V was pared by 9 bases and J by 5 bases, with 25 bases between. CDR3 nucleotide sequence: TGTGCCAGCGCCGTGTTATCAGGGTCGGGGGGGACTGAAGCTTTCTTT. It translates to CASAVLSGSGGTEAFF.